The 3 T cell receptor beta chains listed next were all sequenced from one sample in a study of blood T cell repertoires in COVID-19. Assay: immunoSEQ multiplex PCR; the TCRdb copy retains only in-frame clones and omits some. Among some 140,000 clones, more than 80% were seen once, and the ten largest hold 0.55%. Sequenced sample: peripheral blood. The receptors originated from a man aged 45-65 years with acute or convalescent COVID-19.

J is TRBJ2-3 and V is TRBV5-1; 11 nucleotides match TRBD2. Trimming at V came to 0 bases and at J to 4 bases, leaving 4 bases not matched to a gene. CDR1 and CDR2 (germline): SGHRS, YFSETQ. CDR3 length equals 16 residues. The CDR3 loop is CASSLVLAGGSDTQYF. The CDR3 DNA is TGCGCCAGCAGCTTGGTGCTAGCGGGGGGTTCAGATACGCAGTATTTT. The full variable domain, rest sourced from reference TRBV5-1 and TRBJ2-3, is KAGVTQTPRYLIKTRGQQVTLSCSPISGHRSVSWYQQTPGQGLQFLFEYFSETQRNKGNFPGRFSGRQFSNSRSEMNVSTLELGDSALYLCASSLVLAGGSDTQYFGPGTRLTVL.

This rearrangement joins TRBV5-6 to TRBJ1-2; D is possibly TRBD1 (6 bases). Germline CDR1 reads SGHDT; CDR2 reads YYEEEE. V was shortened by 3 bases and J by 6 bases, with 21 bases between the two germline ends. The CDR3 loop spans 16 amino acids. The CDR3 reads CASSSRQDPYMDGYTF. In DNA form, the CDR3 reads TGTGCCAGCAGCTCCCGACAGGACCCCTATATGGATGGCTACACCTTC.

This rearrangement joins TRBV28 to TRBJ2-7, with 9 bases lining up with TRBD2. The CDR3 consists of 17 residues. Germline loops: CDR1 MDHEN, CDR2 SYDVKM. V lost 7 bases, J lost 1 base, and 14 bases stayed unmatched. CDR3 sequence (DNA): TGTGCCAGCACCCTAGGGCTAGCGGGGATACTGTCCTACGAGCAGTACTTC. This gives the protein CASTLGLAGILSYEQYF. Complete variable domain (other parts from reference TRBV28 and TRBJ2-7): DVKVTQSSRYLVKRTGEKVFLECVQDMDHENMFWYRQDPGLGLRLIYFSYDVKMKEKGDIPEGYSVSREKKERFSLILESASTNQTSMYLCASTLGLAGILSYEQYFGPGTRLTVT.